This TCR beta chain derives from a study of blood T cell repertoires in COVID-19. Libraries were prepared by immunoSEQ multiplex PCR; TCRdb keeps only in-frame clonotypes and omits some of them. This sample has about 140,000 clones, with around three quarters found just once. Germline V gene sequence: CDR1 ENHRY, CDR2 SYGVKD. This CDR3 region has 10 residues. V shed 9 bases, J shed 8 bases, and the junction held 1 base outside the gene matches. The sample consisted of peripheral blood. The rearrangement uses TRBV10-3 and TRBJ2-1, with TRBD1 identical over 7 bases. This sequence originates from a man at least 80 years old with acute or convalescent COVID-19. The CDR3 protein is CAIGTDEQFF. For the CDR3, the DNA is TGTGCCATTGGGACAGATGAGCAGTTCTTC.